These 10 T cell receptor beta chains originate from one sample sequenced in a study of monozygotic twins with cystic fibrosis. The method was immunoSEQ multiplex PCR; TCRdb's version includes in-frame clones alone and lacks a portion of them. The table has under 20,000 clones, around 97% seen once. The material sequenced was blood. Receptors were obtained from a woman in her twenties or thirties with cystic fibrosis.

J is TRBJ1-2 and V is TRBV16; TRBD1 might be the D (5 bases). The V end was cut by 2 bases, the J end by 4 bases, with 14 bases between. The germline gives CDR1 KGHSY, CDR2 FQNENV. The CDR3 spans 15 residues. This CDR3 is CASSQKRKGLYGYTF. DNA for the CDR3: TGTGCCAGCAGCCAAAAAAGGAAGGGACTCTATGGCTACACCTTC.

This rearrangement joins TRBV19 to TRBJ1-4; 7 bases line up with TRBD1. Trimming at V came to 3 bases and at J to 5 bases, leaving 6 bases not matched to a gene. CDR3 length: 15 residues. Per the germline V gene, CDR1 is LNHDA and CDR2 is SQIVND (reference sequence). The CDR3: CASSMQGGANEKLFF. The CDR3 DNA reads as TGTGCCAGTAGTATGCAGGGGGGAGCCAATGAAAAACTGTTTTTT.

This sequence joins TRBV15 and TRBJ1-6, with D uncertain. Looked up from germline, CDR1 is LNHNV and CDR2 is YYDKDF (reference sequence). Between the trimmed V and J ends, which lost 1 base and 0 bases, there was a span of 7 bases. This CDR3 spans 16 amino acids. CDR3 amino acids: CATSRATDSYNSPLHF. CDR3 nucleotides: TGTGCCACCAGCAGAGCCACGGACTCCTATAATTCACCCCTCCACTTT.

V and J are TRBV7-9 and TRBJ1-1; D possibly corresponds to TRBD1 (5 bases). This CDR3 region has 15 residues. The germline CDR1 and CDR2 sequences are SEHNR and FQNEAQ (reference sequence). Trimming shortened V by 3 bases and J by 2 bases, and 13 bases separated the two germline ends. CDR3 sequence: CASSFLAGINTEAFF. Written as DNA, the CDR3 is TGTGCCAGCAGCTTCCTCGCAGGGATTAACACTGAAGCTTTCTTT.

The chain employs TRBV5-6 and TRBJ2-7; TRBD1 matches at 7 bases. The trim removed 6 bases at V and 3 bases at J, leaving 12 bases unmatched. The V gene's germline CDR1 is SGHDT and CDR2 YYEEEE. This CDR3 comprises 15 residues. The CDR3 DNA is TGTGCCAGCACTCAGGTAAACAGGGGTTTCTACGAGCAGTACTTC. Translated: CASTQVNRGFYEQYF.

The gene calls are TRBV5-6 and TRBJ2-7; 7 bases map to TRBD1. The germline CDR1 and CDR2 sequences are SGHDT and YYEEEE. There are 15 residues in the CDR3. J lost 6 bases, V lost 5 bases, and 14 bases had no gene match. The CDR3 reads CASSLRRQGSGEQYF. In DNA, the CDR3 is TGTGCCAGCAGTTTACGACGACAGGGATCGGGCGAGCAGTACTTC.

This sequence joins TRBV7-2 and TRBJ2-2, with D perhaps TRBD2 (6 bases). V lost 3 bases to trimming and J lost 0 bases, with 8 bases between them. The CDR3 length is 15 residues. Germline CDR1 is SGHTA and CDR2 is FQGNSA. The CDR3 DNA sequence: TGTGCCAGCAGCTTGGGACTTCCGAACACCGGGGAGCTGTTTTTT. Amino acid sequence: CASSLGLPNTGELFF. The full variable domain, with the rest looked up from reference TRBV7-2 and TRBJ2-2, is GAGVSQSPSNKVTEKGKDVELRCDPISGHTALYWYRQSLGQGLEFLIYFQGNSAPDKSGLPSDRFSAERTGGSVSTLTIQRTQQEDSAVYLCASSLGLPNTGELFFGEGSRLTVL.

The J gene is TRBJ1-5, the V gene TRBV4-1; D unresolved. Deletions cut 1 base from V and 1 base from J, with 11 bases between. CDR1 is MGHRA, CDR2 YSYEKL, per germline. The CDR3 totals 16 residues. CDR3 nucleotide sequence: TGCGCCAGCAGCCAAGGGGTTTTGGGAAGCAATCAGCCCCAGCATTTT. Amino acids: CASSQGVLGSNQPQHF.

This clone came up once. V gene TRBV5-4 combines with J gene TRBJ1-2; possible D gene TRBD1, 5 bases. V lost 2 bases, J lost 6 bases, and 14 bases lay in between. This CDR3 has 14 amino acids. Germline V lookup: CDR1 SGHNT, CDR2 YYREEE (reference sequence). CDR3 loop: CASSFSTPTDGYTF. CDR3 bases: TGTGCCAGCAGCTTCTCAACTCCGACAGATGGCTACACCTTC.

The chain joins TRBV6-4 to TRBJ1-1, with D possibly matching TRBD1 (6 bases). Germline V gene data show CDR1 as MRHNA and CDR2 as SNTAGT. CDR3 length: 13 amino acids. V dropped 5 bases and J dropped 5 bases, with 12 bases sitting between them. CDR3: CASSNGQYTEAFF. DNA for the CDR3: TGTGCCAGCAGTAACGGACAGTATACTGAAGCTTTCTTT.